Listed here are 3 T cell receptor beta chains from one sample, sequenced in a study of CD8+ T cells in alopecia areata. Extracted from the samples, RNA was reverse transcribed into cDNA to serve as the sequencing template. Some clones are missing from TCRdb's copy, which holds only in-frame ones; the method was immunoSEQ multiplex PCR. Altogether around 120,000 clones are present, around two fifths being singletons, with the ten largest covering 3% to 3.5%. The sample consisted of CD4+ T cells sorted from blood. The receptor set was obtained from a human donor with alopecia areata.

In its sample, this clone was seen a few times. This chain connects TRBV30 to TRBJ2-3; D gene ambiguous. The CDR3 covers 13 residues. From germline, CDR1 is GTSNPN and CDR2 SVGIG (reference sequence). With 2 bases removed from V and 2 bases from J, the gap between germline ends came to 8 bases. The CDR3 region has the DNA TGTGCCTGGAGTCAAGGATTCACAGATACGCAGTATTTT. Its protein is CAWSQGFTDTQYF. Full variable domain (outside the CDR3, taken from reference TRBV30 and TRBJ2-3): SQTIHQWPATLVQPVGSPLSLECTVEGTSNPNLYWYRQAAGRGLQLLFYSVGIGQISSEVPQNLSASRPQDRQFILSSKKLLLSDSGFYLCAWSQGFTDTQYFGPGTRLTVL.

The chain employs TRBV7-2 and TRBJ2-3; D remains unclear. The V end was cut by 8 bases, the J end by 4 bases, with 7 bases between. This CDR3 is built from 11 residues. The germline gives CDR1 SGHTA, CDR2 FQGNSA. CDR3: CASLFSDTQYF. The CDR3 nucleotides are TGTGCCAGCCTCTTCTCAGATACGCAGTATTTT.

The chain recombines TRBV29-1 with TRBJ1-5, with D maybe TRBD1 (5 bases). Trimming took 5 bases from V and 4 from J, leaving 9 bases between them. CDR1 and CDR2 from the germline V gene are SQVTM and ANQGSEA. This CDR3 has 12 amino acids. The CDR3: CSVRDPNQPQHF. CDR3 DNA: TGCAGCGTTAGGGACCCGAATCAGCCCCAGCATTTT.